The 17 T cell receptor beta chains presented below share a single source sample, sequenced in a study of vaccination and CD4 T cells after COVID-19. Cultured CD4+ T cell DNA underwent sequencing with the Oncomine TCR Beta short-read assay. TCRdb recomputed calls from the PCR reads with MiXCR, one row per CDR3 protein. Here the sample spans about 7,000 distinct CDR3 sequences, over 40% being singletons. Their specific antigens are unknown. Treatment reported: approximately 11-day PBMC culture with coronavirus spike peptide pools or control peptides (ViraFEST assay). An unexposed donor provided the CD4+ T cells, which were collected before the COVID-19 pandemic (2011-2018). The sequenced material came from CD4+ T cells from blood, cultured in vitro. The receptor set was obtained from a human donor in good health.

The chain combines TRBV27 with TRBJ2-2; 9 nucleotides align to TRBD1. CDR3 length: 16 amino acids. Trimming removed 4 bases from V and 6 bases from J; junction bases left unmatched: 9. The V gene's germline CDR1 is MNHEY and CDR2 SMNVEV (reference sequence). The CDR3 spells CASSSPAGQGSGELFF. The CDR3 coding sequence is TGTGCCAGCAGTTCCCCTGCGGGACAGGGCTCCGGGGAGCTGTTTTTT.

This sequence joins TRBV7-9 and TRBJ1-5; the D gene is possibly TRBD1 (6 bases). Germline V gene lookup returns CDR1 SEHNR and CDR2 FQNEAQ (reference sequence). This CDR3 has 17 residues. V was clipped by 1 base and J by 6 bases, with 19 bases between them. The CDR3 spells CASSLGTREGGGQPQHF. The CDR3 coding sequence is TGTGCCAGCAGCTTAGGTACTCGGGAGGGGGGCGGTCAGCCCCAGCATTTT.

V usage is TRBV30 and J usage is TRBJ2-7, with 9 nucleotides matching TRBD1. Germline V gene sequence: CDR1 GTSNPN, CDR2 SVGIG (reference sequence). The CDR3 extends over 14 amino acids. The J segment lost 3 bases and the V segment lost 4 bases, leaving 7 bases of the junction unmatched. The CDR3 DNA sequence: TGTGCCTGGACGCCGGGACAGGGAATCTACGAGCAGTACTTC. This gives the protein CAWTPGQGIYEQYF. The complete variable domain, with remaining parts taken from reference TRBV30 and TRBJ2-7, reads SQTIHQWPATLVQPVGSPLSLECTVEGTSNPNLYWYRQAAGRGLQLLFYSVGIGQISSEVPQNLSASRPQDRQFILSSKKLLLSDSGFYLCAWTPGQGIYEQYFGPGTRLTVT.

This clonotype was seen a single time. The chain uses TRBV5-1 and TRBJ1-1; no clear D gene. The CDR3 totals 16 residues. Per germline, CDR1 SGHRS and CDR2 YFSETQ. V lost 4 bases and J lost 0, with 16 bases in between. CDR3: CASSPSANTMNTEAFF. CDR3 sequence (DNA): TGCGCCAGCAGCCCCTCAGCTAATACCATGAACACTGAAGCTTTCTTT.

This chain links TRBV27 with TRBJ2-1; no reliable D call. The CDR3 is 13 amino acids. V was cut by 3 bases and J by 6 bases, with 9 bases left in between. CDR1 and CDR2 (germline): MNHEY, SMNVEV (reference sequence). CDR3 nucleotide sequence: TGTGCCAGCAGTTTCCGGGCTGCCAATGAGCAGTTCTTC. Encoded protein: CASSFRAANEQFF.

The chain recombines TRBV2 with TRBJ2-2, with 8 bases matching TRBD2. V was clipped by 6 bases and J by 6 bases; unmatched bases: 9. The CDR3 has 15 residues. Germline V gene data show CDR1 as SNHLY and CDR2 as FYNNEI. CDR3 in DNA: TGTGCCAGCAGGGAACAAGCGGGAGTCGCCGGGGAGCTGTTTTTT. It is translated as CASREQAGVAGELFF.

This clonotype was seen a few times. J is TRBJ1-6 and V is TRBV6-1, with TRBD1 as a possible D gene (6 bases). CDR1 is MNHNS and CDR2 is SASEGT in the germline V gene. Trimming took 5 bases from V and 10 from J, leaving 15 bases between them. The CDR3 sequence is 14 residues long. The CDR3 DNA reads TGTGCCAGCAGTACAGGGTTTGTCGGCTCACCCCTCCACTTT. As protein: CASSTGFVGSPLHF.

The sample holds a few counts of this clonotype. This chain uses TRBV6-1 with TRBJ2-7; the match to TRBD1 covers 8 bases. This CDR3 spans 12 amino acids. The trim removed 7 bases at V and 7 bases at J, leaving 6 bases unmatched. CDR1 and CDR2 from the germline V gene are MNHNS and SASEGT. This CDR3 reads CASKTGGGEQYF. As DNA, the CDR3 is TGTGCCAGCAAAACAGGGGGTGGTGAGCAGTACTTC.

This chain links TRBV27 with TRBJ2-3; D assignment may be TRBD1 or TRBD2 (5 bases each). This CDR3 has 11 amino acids. Germline V gene data show CDR1 as MNHEY and CDR2 as SMNVEV (reference sequence). Trimming cost V 4 bases and J 10 bases, with 9 bases left between them. CDR3 DNA: TGTGCCAGCAGTTCGGGACCTGCGCAGTATTTT. Its protein product is CASSSGPAQYF.

This clonotype has a handful of counts. The chain uses TRBV6-1 and TRBJ1-5; D call uncertain. The CDR3 has 13 residues. Germline CDR1 is MNHNS and CDR2 is SASEGT. Trimming left V 10 bases short and J 3 bases short, with 13 bases between. The CDR3 DNA sequence: TGTGCCACCCTGAGGGATCCCAATCAGCCCCAGCATTTT. Its protein product is CATLRDPNQPQHF.

The sample holds a few counts of this clonotype. The chain has TRBV7-2 and TRBJ2-3; 10 bases line up with TRBD1. This CDR3 spans 16 amino acids. After removal of 1 base from V and 6 bases from J, the junction contained 7 bases not matched to a gene. Germline CDR1 and CDR2: SGHTA and FQGNSA. CDR3 loop: CASSLERQGARDTQYF. In nucleotides, the CDR3 is TGTGCCAGCAGCTTAGAGAGACAGGGGGCAAGGGATACGCAGTATTTT.

This clonotype was counted only a few times. The CDR3 sequence: CSARLAGVVTGELFF. As DNA, the CDR3 is TGCAGTGCTAGACTGGCGGGAGTAGTAACCGGGGAGCTGTTTTTT. This chain links TRBV20-1 with TRBJ2-2; TRBD2 matches 7 bases. The CDR3 runs 15 residues. Germline loops: CDR1 DFQATT, CDR2 SNEGSKA (reference sequence). V shed 2 bases, J shed 5 bases, and the junction held 8 bases outside the gene matches.

V gene TRBV24-1 combines with J gene TRBJ1-6, with D possibly TRBD1 on 6 matching bases. Germline loops: CDR1 KGHDR, CDR2 SFDVKD. There are 15 residues in the CDR3. V shed 0 bases and J shed 10 bases, with 12 bases lying between them. This chain's CDR3 is CATSDLPQGYSPLHF. CDR3 in DNA: TGTGCCACCAGTGATTTGCCACAGGGTTACTCACCCCTCCACTTT.

This clonotype appeared a few times. The chain joins TRBV7-2 to TRBJ1-2; D is undetermined. With 5 bases removed from V and 4 bases from J, the gap between germline ends came to 5 bases. The CDR3 spans 11 residues. Per the germline V gene, CDR1 is SGHTA and CDR2 is FQGNSA. This CDR3 is CASSMSYGYTF. The CDR3 DNA reads TGTGCCAGCAGCATGAGCTATGGCTACACCTTC.

The chain joins TRBV19 to TRBJ1-2; 7 nucleotides agree with TRBD1. Germline-derived CDR1 and CDR2 are LNHDA and SQIVND (reference sequence). The CDR3 has 13 residues. Trimming took 5 bases from V and 8 from J; bases not matched to a gene: 8. The DNA of the CDR3 is TGTGCCAGTAGTTCGACAGGGAGTGGGGGCTACACCTTC. Translating gives CASSSTGSGGYTF.

The chain links TRBV5-1 to TRBJ1-1; D call uncertain. Looked up from germline, CDR1 is SGHRS and CDR2 is YFSETQ. This CDR3 is built from 13 residues. V lost 0 bases and J lost 1, with 4 bases in between. CDR3 in amino acids: CASSLAGNTEAFF. CDR3 sequence (DNA): TGCGCCAGCAGCTTGGCAGGGAACACTGAAGCTTTCTTT.

This clonotype has just a few counts. The chain combines TRBV28 with TRBJ2-7; 9 bases match TRBD1. CDR3 length equals 14 residues. Losses at the gene ends were 6 bases for V and 3 bases for J; bases not matched to a gene: 6. The germline CDR1 and CDR2 sequences are MDHEN and SYDVKM. CDR3 sequence (DNA): TGTGCCAGCAGGGCTCCGGGACAGGGCTACGAGCAGTACTTC. Translating gives CASRAPGQGYEQYF. Filled out from reference TRBV28 and TRBJ2-7, the complete variable domain reads DVKVTQSSRYLVKRTGEKVFLECVQDMDHENMFWYRQDPGLGLRLIYFSYDVKMKEKGDIPEGYSVSREKKERFSLILESASTNQTSMYLCASRAPGQGYEQYFGPGTRLTVT.